This TCR beta chain is drawn from a study of blood T cell repertoires in COVID-19. Enrollees, roughly 18 to 89 years old, lived in approximately 25 US areas. Some clones are missing from TCRdb's copy, which holds only in-frame ones; the method was immunoSEQ multiplex PCR. The profile shows 150,000 to 200,000 clones, more than 75% of them singletons. In germline, CDR1 is WNHNN, CDR2 SYGVQD (reference sequence). V lost 5 bases and J 11 bases, leaving 12 bases between the germline ends. CDR3 length: 11 residues. Sequences were obtained from PBMCs or T cells enriched from blood (not recorded which). This rearrangement joins TRBV10-1 to TRBJ1-1; maybe TRBD1 (6 bases). The TCR originated in a man aged 35 to 55 who had recovered from COVID-19. CDR3 DNA: TGCGCCAGCAGTTCCGGACAGTTGGCTTTCTTT. This encodes CASSSGQLAFF.